Described below is a single TCR beta chain sequence and its context. The target antigen is unknown. Researchers reported sorting every CD8+ T cell subset in triplicate, roughly 300,000 cells per sort. TRB cDNA was prepared as libraries by UMI-labeled 5' RACE. TCRdb reprocessed the 5' RACE reads, with one entry per CDR3 protein and no DNA. This table holds 84,000 or so distinct CDR3 sequences. This sample stems from a study of CXCR3-negative and CXCR3-positive naive CD8 T cells. General observations from the study: Memory cells differed in TRBV-TRBJ usage, but naive CXCR3-negative and CXCR3-positive cells had similar usage. Comparably high diversity was seen in both naive subsets, and much lower diversity in memory CD8+ cells. More hydrophobic TRB CDR3s were found in CXCR3-positive naive cells than in CXCR3-negative naive cells.

Germline-derived CDR1 and CDR2 are DFQATT and SNEGSKA (reference sequence). There are 14 residues in the CDR3. The sequence derives from a human donor in good health. Some clones in this sample may be carry-over from other donors' samples. Sequenced sample: naive CXCR3+ CD8+ T cells from blood. Subset described: CD45RO-CCR7+CD27+CD95- naive CD8+ T cells expressing CXCR3 (TNR3+). This rearrangement joins TRBV20-1 to TRBJ2-7; TCRdb proposes TRBD1, but this gene call is untestable without DNA. The CDR3: CSAPQDRGFYEQYF.